This TCR beta chain was found in a study of cytomegalovirus exposure and HLA in healthy donors. PCR primers comprised 60 Vbeta and 13 Jbeta primers. Repertoires were generated with immunoSEQ multiplex PCR, while TCRdb's copy carries only in-frame clones and drops some. This repertoire shows tens of thousands of clones, more than 75% found once; its top ten account for roughly 1.5%. Germline V gene data show CDR1 as KGHSH and CDR2 as LQKENI. Trimming took off 3 bases at V and 2 bases at J, with 7 bases between the two ends. This CDR3 has 13 amino acids. The chain combines TRBV18 with TRBJ1-2; a weak D match, TRBD1 (5 bases). This sequence originates from a female donor in good health and CMV-seronegative. The specimen sequenced was PBMCs. The CDR3 nucleotides are TGTGCCAGCTCACCGCCAGGGAACTATGGCTACACCTTC. This sequence encodes CASSPPGNYGYTF.